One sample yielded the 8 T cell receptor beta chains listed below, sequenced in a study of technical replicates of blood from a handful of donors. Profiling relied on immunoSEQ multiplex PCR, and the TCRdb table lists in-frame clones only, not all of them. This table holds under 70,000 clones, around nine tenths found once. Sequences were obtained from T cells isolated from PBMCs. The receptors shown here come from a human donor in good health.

CDR3 protein: CASSSSSEQYF. In nucleotides, the CDR3 is TGTGCCAGCAGTTCCAGTTCCGAGCAGTACTTC. This chain uses TRBV27 with TRBJ2-7; D is undetermined. The germline V and J ends were trimmed by 4 bases and 6 bases, with 7 bases remaining between them. Germline CDR1 reads MNHEY; CDR2 reads SMNVEV (reference sequence). CDR3 size: 11 residues.

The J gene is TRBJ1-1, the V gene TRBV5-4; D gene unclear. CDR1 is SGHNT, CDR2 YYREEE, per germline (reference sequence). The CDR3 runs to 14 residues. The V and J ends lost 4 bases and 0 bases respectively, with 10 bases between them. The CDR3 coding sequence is TGTGCCAGCAGCCGCACGGGATTGAACACTGAAGCTTTCTTT. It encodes CASSRTGLNTEAFF. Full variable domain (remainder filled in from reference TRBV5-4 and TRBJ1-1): ETGVTQSPTHLIKTRGQQVTLRCSSQSGHNTVSWYQQALGQGPQFIFQYYREEENGRGNFPPRFSGLQFPNYSSELNVNALELDDSALYLCASSRTGLNTEAFFGQGTRLTVV.

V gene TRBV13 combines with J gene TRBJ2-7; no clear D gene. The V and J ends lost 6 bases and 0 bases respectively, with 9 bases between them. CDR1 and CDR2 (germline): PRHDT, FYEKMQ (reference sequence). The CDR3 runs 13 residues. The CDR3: CASRVSSSYEQYF. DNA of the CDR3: TGTGCCAGCAGAGTGTCTAGCTCCTACGAGCAGTACTTC.

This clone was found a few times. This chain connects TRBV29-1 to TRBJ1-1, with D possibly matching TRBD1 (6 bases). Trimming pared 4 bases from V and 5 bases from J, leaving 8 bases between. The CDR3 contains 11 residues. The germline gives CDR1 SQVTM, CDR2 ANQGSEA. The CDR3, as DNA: TGCAGCGTTGTAACAGGGACTGAAGCTTTCTTT. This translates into CSVVTGTEAFF.

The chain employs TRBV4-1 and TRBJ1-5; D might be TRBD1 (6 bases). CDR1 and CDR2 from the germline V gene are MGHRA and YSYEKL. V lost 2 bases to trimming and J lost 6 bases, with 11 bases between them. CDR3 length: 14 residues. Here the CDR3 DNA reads TGCGCCAGCAGCCAACTTGGGGACACTCAGCCCCAGCATTTT. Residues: CASSQLGDTQPQHF.

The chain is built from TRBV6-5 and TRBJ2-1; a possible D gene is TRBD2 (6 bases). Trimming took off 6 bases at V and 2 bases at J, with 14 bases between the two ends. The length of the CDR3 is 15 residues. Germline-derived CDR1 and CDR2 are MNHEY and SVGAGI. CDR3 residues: CASRETRAAYNEQFF. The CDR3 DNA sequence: TGTGCCAGCAGGGAGACTAGAGCGGCCTACAATGAGCAGTTCTTC.

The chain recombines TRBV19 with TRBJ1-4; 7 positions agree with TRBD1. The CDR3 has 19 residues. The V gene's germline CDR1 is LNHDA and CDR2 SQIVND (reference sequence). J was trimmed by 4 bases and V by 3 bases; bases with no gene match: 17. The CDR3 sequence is CASSIIATGTLSDNEKLFF. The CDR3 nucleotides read TGTGCCAGTAGTATTATTGCGACAGGGACCCTGAGTGATAATGAAAAACTGTTTTTT.

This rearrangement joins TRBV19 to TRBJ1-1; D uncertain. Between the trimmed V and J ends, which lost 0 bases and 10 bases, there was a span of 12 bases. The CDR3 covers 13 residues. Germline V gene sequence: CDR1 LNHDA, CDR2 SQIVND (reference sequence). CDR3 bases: TGTGCCAGTAGTATAGATCAGGCCTCCGGAGCTTTCTTT. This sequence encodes CASSIDQASGAFF.